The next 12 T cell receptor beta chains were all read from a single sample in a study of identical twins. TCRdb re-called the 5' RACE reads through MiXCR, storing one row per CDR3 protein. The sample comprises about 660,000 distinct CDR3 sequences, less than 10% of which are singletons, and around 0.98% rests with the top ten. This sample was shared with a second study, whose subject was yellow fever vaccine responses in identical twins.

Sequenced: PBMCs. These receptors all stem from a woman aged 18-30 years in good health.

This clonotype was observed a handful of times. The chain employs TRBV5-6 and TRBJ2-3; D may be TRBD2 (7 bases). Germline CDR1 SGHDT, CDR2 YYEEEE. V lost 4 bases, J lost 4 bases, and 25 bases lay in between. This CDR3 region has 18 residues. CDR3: CASSPRVFVGGAPDTQYF. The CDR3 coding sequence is TGTGCCAGCAGCCCCCGAGTTTTTGTGGGGGGGGCCCCAGATACGCAGTATTTT.

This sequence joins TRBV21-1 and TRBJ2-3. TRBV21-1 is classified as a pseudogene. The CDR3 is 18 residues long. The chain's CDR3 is CASSKSLRLLLYTDTQYF. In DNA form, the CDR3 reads TGTGCCAGCAGCAAATCGCTCAGGCTGCTATTATACACAGATACGCAGTATTTT.

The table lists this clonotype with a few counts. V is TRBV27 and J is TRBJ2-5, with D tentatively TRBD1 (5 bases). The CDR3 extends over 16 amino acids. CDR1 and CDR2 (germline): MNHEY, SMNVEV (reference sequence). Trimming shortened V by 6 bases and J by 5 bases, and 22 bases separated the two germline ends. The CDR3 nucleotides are TGTGCCAGCAGCCCCCCAGGGTCAGGGCGGTTGGAGACCCAGTACTTC. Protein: CASSPPGSGRLETQYF.

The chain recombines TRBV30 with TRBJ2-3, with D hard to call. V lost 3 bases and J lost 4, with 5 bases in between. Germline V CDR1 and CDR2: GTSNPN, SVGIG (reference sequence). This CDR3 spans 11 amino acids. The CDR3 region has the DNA TGTGCCTGGAGGTTAGCAGATACGCAGTATTTT. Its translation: CAWRLADTQYF.

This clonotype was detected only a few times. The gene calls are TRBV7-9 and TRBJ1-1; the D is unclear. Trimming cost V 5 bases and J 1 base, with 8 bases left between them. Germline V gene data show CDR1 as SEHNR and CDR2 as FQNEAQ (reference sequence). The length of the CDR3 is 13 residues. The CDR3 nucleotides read TGTGCCAGCAGCCGAGGCAGGAACACTGAAGCTTTCTTT. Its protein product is CASSRGRNTEAFF.

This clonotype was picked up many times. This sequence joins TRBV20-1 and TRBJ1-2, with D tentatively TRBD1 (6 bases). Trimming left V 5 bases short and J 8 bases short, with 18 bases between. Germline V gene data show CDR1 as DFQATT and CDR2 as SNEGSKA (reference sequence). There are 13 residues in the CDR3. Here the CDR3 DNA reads TGCAGTGCTCCCCGACAGGCAGAGCGGGGCTACACCTTC. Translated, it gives CSAPRQAERGYTF.

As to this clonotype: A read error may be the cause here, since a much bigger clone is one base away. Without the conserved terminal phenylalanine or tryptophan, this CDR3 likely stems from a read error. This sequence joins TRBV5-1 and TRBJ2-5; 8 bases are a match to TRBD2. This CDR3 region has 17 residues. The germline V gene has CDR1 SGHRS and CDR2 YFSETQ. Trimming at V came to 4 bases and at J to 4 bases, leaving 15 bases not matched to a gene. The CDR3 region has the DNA TGCGCCAGCAGCCAGCGGGAGAGCCTTAAGGATGGAGAGACCCAGTACTCC. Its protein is CASSQRESLKDGETQYS.

The CDR3 spells CASSQVRGADTQYF. The CDR3, as DNA: TGCGCCAGCAGCCAAGTTCGGGGAGCAGATACGCAGTATTTT. The chain uses TRBV4-3 and TRBJ2-3; D perhaps matches TRBD2 (5 bases). Germline CDR1 LGHNA, CDR2 YSLEER. This CDR3 is 14 amino acids long. Trimming pared 1 base from V and 4 bases from J, leaving 9 bases between.

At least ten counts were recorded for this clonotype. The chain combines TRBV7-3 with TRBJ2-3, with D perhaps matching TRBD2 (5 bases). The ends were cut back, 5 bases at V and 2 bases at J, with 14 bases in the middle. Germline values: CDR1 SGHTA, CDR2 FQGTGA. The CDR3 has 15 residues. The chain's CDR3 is CASSLSGLYTDTQYF. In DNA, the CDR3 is TGTGCCAGCAGCCTCTCTGGACTCTACACAGATACGCAGTATTTT.

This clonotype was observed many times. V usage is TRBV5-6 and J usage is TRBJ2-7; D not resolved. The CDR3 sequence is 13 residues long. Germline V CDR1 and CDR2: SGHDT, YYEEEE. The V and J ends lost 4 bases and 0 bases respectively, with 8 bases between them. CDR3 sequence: CASSRRNSYEQYF. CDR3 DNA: TGTGCCAGCAGCCGCAGGAACTCCTACGAGCAGTACTTC.

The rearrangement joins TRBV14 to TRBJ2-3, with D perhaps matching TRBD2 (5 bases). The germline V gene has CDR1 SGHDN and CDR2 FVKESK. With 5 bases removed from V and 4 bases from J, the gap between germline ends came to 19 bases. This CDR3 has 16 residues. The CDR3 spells CASSFREPIGADTQYF. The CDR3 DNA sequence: TGTGCCAGCAGCTTCCGGGAACCCATAGGTGCAGATACGCAGTATTTT.

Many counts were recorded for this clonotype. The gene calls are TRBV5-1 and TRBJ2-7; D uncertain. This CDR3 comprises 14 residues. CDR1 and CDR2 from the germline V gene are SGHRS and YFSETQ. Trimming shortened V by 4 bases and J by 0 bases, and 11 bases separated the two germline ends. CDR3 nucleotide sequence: TGCGCCAGCAGCGTCCAGGCTCTCTCCTACGAGCAGTACTTC. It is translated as CASSVQALSYEQYF.